The 20 T cell receptor beta chains listed next were all sequenced from one sample in a study of blood T cell repertoires in COVID-19. Sequencing used immunoSEQ multiplex PCR; TCRdb keeps in-frame clones, though not all of them. Of around 97,000 clones in the sample, approximately 84% were seen once. Sequencing was done on a sample of peripheral blood. These TCRs come from a human donor in a cohort sampled during active or convalescent COVID-19.

The rearrangement joins TRBV28 to TRBJ2-1; D may be TRBD2 (5 bases). Trimming took 6 bases from V and 4 from J, leaving 13 bases between them. This CDR3 is built from 14 residues. Germline CDR1 and CDR2: MDHEN and SYDVKM. The CDR3: CASSPREFYNEQFF. CDR3 DNA sequence: TGTGCCAGCAGCCCTAGGGAGTTTTACAATGAGCAGTTCTTC.

The gene calls are TRBV5-1 and TRBJ2-1; D gene unclear. V shed 0 bases and J shed 7 bases, with 5 bases lying between them. The CDR3 is made up of 12 amino acids. Germline V gene sequence: CDR1 SGHRS, CDR2 YFSETQ. The CDR3 loop reads CASSLAFNEQFF. As DNA, the CDR3 is TGCGCCAGCAGCTTGGCCTTTAATGAGCAGTTCTTC. Together with reference TRBV5-1 and TRBJ2-1, the CDR3 gives the full variable domain: KAGVTQTPRYLIKTRGQQVTLSCSPISGHRSVSWYQQTPGQGLQFLFEYFSETQRNKGNFPGRFSGRQFSNSRSEMNVSTLELGDSALYLCASSLAFNEQFFGPGTRLTVL.

The V and J genes are TRBV9 and TRBJ2-5, with D possibly TRBD1 on 6 matching bases. Trimming took 0 bases from V and 5 from J, leaving 11 bases between them. This CDR3 is built from 14 residues. Germline CDR1 and CDR2: SGDLS and YYNGEE. The CDR3 DNA is TGTGCCAGCAGCGTAGGGACAGCCCAGGAGACCCAGTACTTC. It codes for CASSVGTAQETQYF.

This clone has only a few counts. The chain is built from TRBV7-9 and TRBJ1-4; TRBD1 matches at 7 bases. The germline gives CDR1 SEHNR, CDR2 FQNEAQ (reference sequence). J gave up 4 bases and V 2 bases, and 7 bases lay outside the gene matches. CDR3 length equals 16 residues. CDR3 sequence: CASSLYRQGGNEKLFF. The CDR3 nucleotides read TGTGCCAGCAGCTTATACCGCCAGGGGGGTAATGAAAAACTGTTTTTT.

V gene TRBV12-3 or TRBV12-4 combines with J gene TRBJ1-2; a weak D match, TRBD1 (5 bases). The length of the CDR3 is 13 residues. Deletions cut 6 bases from V and 5 bases from J, with 13 bases between. The CDR3 region has the DNA TGTGCCAGCAGCCACGTAAGACAGTATGGCTACACCTTC. Its protein product is CASSHVRQYGYTF.

The chain couples TRBV7-3 to TRBJ2-3; 11 bases are shared with TRBD2. Germline V gene data show CDR1 as SGHTA and CDR2 as FQGTGA. The V gene end was trimmed by 8 bases and the J gene end by 0 bases; junction bases not matched to a gene: 7. CDR3 length: 16 residues. In DNA form, the CDR3 reads TGTGCCAGCTCTCTGCTAGCGGGGGGTAGCACAGATACGCAGTATTTT. Its protein product is CASSLLAGGSTDTQYF.

The rearrangement uses TRBV7-8 and TRBJ1-4; a weak D match, TRBD1 (6 bases). The CDR3 extends over 14 amino acids. Germline CDR1 and CDR2: SGHVS and FQNEAQ. V lost 4 bases and J lost 9, with 15 bases in between. The CDR3 nucleotides read TGTGCCAGCAGCTCCTTCCCCGGGACAAAAAAACTGTTTTTT. Translation: CASSSFPGTKKLFF.

The chain's CDR3 is CATRGGTRAETQYF. The CDR3 nucleotides are TGTGCCACGAGGGGGGGGACTAGGGCGGAGACCCAGTACTTC. The chain combines TRBV19 with TRBJ2-5; TRBD2 matches 8 bases. The CDR3 has 14 residues. In germline, CDR1 is LNHDA, CDR2 SQIVND (reference sequence). After removal of 10 bases from V and 5 bases from J, the junction contained 12 bases not matched to a gene.

This chain joins TRBV9 and TRBJ2-3; D possibly corresponds to TRBD2 (7 bases). CDR1 and CDR2 from the germline V gene are SGDLS and YYNGEE. The V end was cut by 4 bases, the J end by 2 bases, with 14 bases between. The CDR3 covers 15 residues. This chain's CDR3 is CASSLLRGATDTQYF. In DNA, the CDR3 is TGTGCCAGCAGCCTCTTACGGGGGGCCACAGATACGCAGTATTTT.

The CDR3 sequence is CASSTDRVNGYTF. As DNA, the CDR3 is TGCGCCAGCAGCACAGACAGGGTCAATGGCTACACCTTC. This chain joins TRBV5-1 and TRBJ1-2; 7 nucleotides align to TRBD1. The CDR3 has 13 residues. Germline loops: CDR1 SGHRS, CDR2 YFSETQ. V gave up 4 bases and J gave up 6 bases; unmatched junction bases: 6.

The chain joins TRBV9 to TRBJ2-1, with 7 bases fitting TRBD1. The V gene end was trimmed by 6 bases and the J gene end by 5 bases; junction bases not matched to a gene: 11. This CDR3 comprises 15 residues. Germline V gene data show CDR1 as SGDLS and CDR2 as YYNGEE. The CDR3 here is CASTRDSRRNNEQFF. The CDR3 nucleotides are TGTGCCAGCACCCGGGACAGCCGACGAAACAATGAGCAGTTCTTC.

The chain has TRBV6-5 and TRBJ2-3; D gene ambiguous. Looked up from germline, CDR1 is MNHEY and CDR2 is SVGAGI. V was cut by 0 bases and J by 6 bases, with 13 bases left in between. CDR3 size: 15 residues. CDR3 in amino acids: CASSYSISEVDTQYF. CDR3 coding DNA: TGTGCCAGCAGTTACTCGATCTCCGAGGTTGATACGCAGTATTTT.

The chain combines TRBV5-4 with TRBJ2-3; D gene ambiguous. Germline V gene lookup returns CDR1 SGHNT and CDR2 YYREEE (reference sequence). The CDR3 sequence is 14 residues long. The V end lost 0 bases, the J end lost 0 bases, and 5 bases lay between the germline ends. CDR3 in amino acids: CASSLAGSTDTQYF. In nucleotides, the CDR3 is TGTGCCAGCAGCTTGGCGGGTAGCACAGATACGCAGTATTTT.

The V and J genes are TRBV19 and TRBJ1-2; no firm D call. This CDR3 is 13 amino acids long. Germline CDR1 reads LNHDA; CDR2 reads SQIVND (reference sequence). Trimming removed 4 bases from V and 0 bases from J, with 6 bases in between. Here the CDR3 reads CASSKGANYGYTF. Here the CDR3 DNA reads TGTGCCAGTAGTAAGGGAGCTAACTATGGCTACACCTTC.

This chain uses TRBV27 with TRBJ2-1, with D perhaps TRBD1 (6 bases). V was clipped by 5 bases and J by 6 bases, with 17 bases between them. Per germline, CDR1 MNHEY and CDR2 SMNVEV (reference sequence). The length of the CDR3 is 15 residues. CDR3 sequence reads: CASSGSRDTSNEQFF. Written as DNA, the CDR3 is TGTGCCAGCAGTGGAAGCCGGGACACCAGCAATGAGCAGTTCTTC.

The rearrangement joins TRBV11-2 to TRBJ1-2; D is uncertain. Trimming took 1 base from V and 7 from J, leaving 16 bases between them. Germline-derived CDR1 and CDR2 are SGHAT and FQNNGV. This CDR3 spans 15 amino acids. Here the CDR3 DNA reads TGTGCCAGCAGCTTAGTGGGCCGAAGCGGGTCTGGCTACACCTTC. Its protein is CASSLVGRSGSGYTF.

The chain couples TRBV3-1 (or the pseudogene TRBV3-2) to TRBJ2-1; D is unclear. CDR3 length: 14 amino acids. Germline loops: CDR1 LGHDT, CDR2 YNNKEL (reference sequence). The V gene lost 0 bases and the J gene lost 6 bases, with 9 bases spanning the gap. The CDR3 DNA reads as TGTGCCAGCAGCCAAGATCCACAGATCAATGAGCAGTTCTTC. Translating gives CASSQDPQINEQFF.

V and J are TRBV19 and TRBJ2-5; D is uncertain. The CDR3 contains 13 residues. Trimming removed 2 bases at V and 5 bases at J, with 9 bases between. From germline, CDR1 is LNHDA and CDR2 SQIVND (reference sequence). CDR3 sequence: CASSISYRETQYF. CDR3 bases: TGTGCCAGTAGTATATCTTACCGGGAGACCCAGTACTTC.

The chain carries TRBV11-2 and TRBJ2-3; the D gene is possibly TRBD2 (6 bases). Trimming shortened V by 5 bases and J by 0 bases, and 12 bases separated the two germline ends. Germline CDR1 and CDR2: SGHAT and FQNNGV. The CDR3 loop spans 15 amino acids. CDR3: CASSPQEGSTDTQYF. For the CDR3, the DNA is TGTGCCAGCAGCCCCCAGGAGGGTAGCACAGATACGCAGTATTTT.

This clone was recorded only once. An end of the junction does not agree with germline; a read error may underlie this. This same CDR3 is encoded by further DNA sequences in the sample. This chain connects TRBV7-2 to TRBJ2-3; TRBD2 might be the D (6 bases). Per the germline V gene, CDR1 is SGHTA and CDR2 is FQGNSA. The CDR3 sequence is 16 residues long. The CDR3 spells CACSFWAGTGGDTQYF. CDR3 coding DNA: TGTGCCTGCAGCTTTTGGGCTGGGACTGGGGGGGATACGCAGTATTTT.